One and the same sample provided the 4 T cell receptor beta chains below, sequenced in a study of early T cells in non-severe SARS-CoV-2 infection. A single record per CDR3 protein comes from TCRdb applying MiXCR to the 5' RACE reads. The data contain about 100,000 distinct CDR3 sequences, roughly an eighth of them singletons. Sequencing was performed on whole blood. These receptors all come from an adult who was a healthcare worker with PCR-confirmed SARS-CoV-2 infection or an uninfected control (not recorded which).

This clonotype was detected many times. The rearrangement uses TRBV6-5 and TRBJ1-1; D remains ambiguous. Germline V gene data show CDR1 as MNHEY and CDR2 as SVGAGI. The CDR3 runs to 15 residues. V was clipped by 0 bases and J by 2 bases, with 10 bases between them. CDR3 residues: CASSYSFGINTEAFF. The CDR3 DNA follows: TGTGCCAGCAGTTACTCGTTCGGGATTAACACTGAAGCTTTCTTT.

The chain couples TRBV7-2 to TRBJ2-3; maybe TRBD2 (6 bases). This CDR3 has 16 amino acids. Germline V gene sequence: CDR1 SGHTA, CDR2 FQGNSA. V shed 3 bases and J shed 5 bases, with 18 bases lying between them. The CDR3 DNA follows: TGTGCCAGCAGCTTCATCCTCCGGGAGACGGTAGATACGCAGTATTTT. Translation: CASSFILRETVDTQYF.

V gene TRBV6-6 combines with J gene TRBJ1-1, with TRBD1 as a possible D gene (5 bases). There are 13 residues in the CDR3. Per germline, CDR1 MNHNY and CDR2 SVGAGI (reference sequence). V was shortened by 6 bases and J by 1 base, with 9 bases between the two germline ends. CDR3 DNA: TGTGCCAGCAGCGACGGACAGAACACTGAAGCTTTCTTT. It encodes CASSDGQNTEAFF.

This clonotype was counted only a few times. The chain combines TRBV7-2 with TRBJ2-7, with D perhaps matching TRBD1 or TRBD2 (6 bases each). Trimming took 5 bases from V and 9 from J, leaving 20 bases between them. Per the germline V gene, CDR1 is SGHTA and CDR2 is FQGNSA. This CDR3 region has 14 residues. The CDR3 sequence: CASSGGRLGSGQYF. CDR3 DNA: TGTGCCAGCAGCGGGGGGCGTCTCGGTTCCGGGCAGTACTTC. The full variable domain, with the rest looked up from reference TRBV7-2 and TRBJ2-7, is GAGVSQSPSNKVTEKGKDVELRCDPISGHTALYWYRQSLGQGLEFLIYFQGNSAPDKSGLPSDRFSAERTGGSVSTLTIQRTQQEDSAVYLCASSGGRLGSGQYFGPGTRLTVT.